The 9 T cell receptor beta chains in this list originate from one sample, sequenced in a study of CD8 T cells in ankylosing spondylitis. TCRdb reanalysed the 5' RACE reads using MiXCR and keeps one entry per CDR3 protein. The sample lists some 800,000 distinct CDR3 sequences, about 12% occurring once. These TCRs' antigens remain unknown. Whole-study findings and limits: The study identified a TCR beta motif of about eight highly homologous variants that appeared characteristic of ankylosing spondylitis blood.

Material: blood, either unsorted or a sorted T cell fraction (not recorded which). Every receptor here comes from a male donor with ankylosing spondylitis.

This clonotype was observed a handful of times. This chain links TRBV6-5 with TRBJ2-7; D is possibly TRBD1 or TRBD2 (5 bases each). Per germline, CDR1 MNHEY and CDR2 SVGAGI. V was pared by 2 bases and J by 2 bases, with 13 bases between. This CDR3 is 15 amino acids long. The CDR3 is CASSYPGGGTYEQYF. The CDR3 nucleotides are TGTGCCAGCAGTTACCCGGGTGGGGGAACCTACGAGCAGTACTTC.

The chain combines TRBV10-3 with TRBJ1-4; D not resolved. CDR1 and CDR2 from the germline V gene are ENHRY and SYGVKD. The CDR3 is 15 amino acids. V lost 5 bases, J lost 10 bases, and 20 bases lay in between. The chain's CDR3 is CAISPRLLPVGKLFF. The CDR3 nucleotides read TGTGCCATCAGTCCGCGTTTGCTCCCAGTCGGAAAACTGTTTTTT.

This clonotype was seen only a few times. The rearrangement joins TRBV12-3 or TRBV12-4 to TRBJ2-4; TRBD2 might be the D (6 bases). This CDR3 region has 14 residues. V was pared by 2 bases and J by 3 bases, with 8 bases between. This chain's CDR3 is CASSLTGGKNIQYF. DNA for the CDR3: TGTGCCAGCAGTTTAACCGGGGGCAAAAACATTCAGTACTTC.

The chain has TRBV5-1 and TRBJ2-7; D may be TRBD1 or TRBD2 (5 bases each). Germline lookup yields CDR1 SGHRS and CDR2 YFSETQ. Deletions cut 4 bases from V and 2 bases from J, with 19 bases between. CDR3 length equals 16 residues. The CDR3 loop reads CASSAGPGDGPYEQYF. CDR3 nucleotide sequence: TGCGCCAGCAGCGCTGGGCCCGGGGACGGTCCCTACGAGCAGTACTTC.

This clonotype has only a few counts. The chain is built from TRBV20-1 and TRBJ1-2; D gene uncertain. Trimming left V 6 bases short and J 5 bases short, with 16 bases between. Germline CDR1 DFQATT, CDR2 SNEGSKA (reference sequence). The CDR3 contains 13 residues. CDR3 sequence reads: CSARLPGGYGYTF. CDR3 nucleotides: TGCAGTGCAAGACTACCCGGCGGATATGGCTACACCTTC.

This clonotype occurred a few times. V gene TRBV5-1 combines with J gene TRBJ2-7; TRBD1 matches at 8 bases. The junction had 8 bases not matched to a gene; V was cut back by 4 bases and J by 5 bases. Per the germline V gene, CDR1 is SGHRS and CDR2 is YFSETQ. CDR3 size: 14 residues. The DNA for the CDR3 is TGCGCCAGCAGCCTTTTGGACAGGGCCGACGAGCAGTACTTC. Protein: CASSLLDRADEQYF.

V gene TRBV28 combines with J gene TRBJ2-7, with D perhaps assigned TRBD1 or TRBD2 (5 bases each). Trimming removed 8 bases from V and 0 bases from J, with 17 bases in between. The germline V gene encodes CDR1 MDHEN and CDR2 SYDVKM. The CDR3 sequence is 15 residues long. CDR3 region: CASAATGTYSYEQYF. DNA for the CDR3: TGTGCCAGCGCGGCCACCGGGACGTACTCCTACGAGCAGTACTTC.

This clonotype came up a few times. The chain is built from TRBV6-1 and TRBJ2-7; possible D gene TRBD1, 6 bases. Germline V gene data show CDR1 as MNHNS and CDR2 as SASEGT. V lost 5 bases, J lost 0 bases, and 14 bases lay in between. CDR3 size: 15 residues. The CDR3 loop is CASSLRGTRSYEQYF. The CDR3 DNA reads TGTGCCAGCAGTCTGCGTGGGACACGCTCCTACGAGCAGTACTTC.

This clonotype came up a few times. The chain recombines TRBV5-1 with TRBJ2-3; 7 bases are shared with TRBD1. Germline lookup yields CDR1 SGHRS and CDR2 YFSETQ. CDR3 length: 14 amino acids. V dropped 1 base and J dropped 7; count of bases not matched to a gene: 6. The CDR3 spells CASSLRDRGYTQYF. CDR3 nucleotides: TGCGCCAGCAGCTTGAGGGACAGAGGCTATACGCAGTATTTT. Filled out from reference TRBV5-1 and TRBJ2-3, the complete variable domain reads KAGVTQTPRYLIKTRGQQVTLSCSPISGHRSVSWYQQTPGQGLQFLFEYFSETQRNKGNFPGRFSGRQFSNSRSEMNVSTLELGDSALYLCASSLRDRGYTQYFGPGTRLTVL.